This T cell receptor (beta chain) derives from a study of blood T cell repertoires in COVID-19. On the study more broadly: PBMCs, B-cell-depleted T cells, or T cells were the source of the cDNA or gDNA that made up the material.

This CDR3 region has 15 residues. The V gene lost 8 bases and the J gene lost 4 bases, with 18 bases spanning the gap. CDR1 MNHEY and CDR2 SVGAGI come from the germline V gene. Under the authors' procedure: Researchers report that nucleated cell counts were estimated from reference gene primer amplification. Only in-frame clones appear in the TCRdb table, and some are missing; sequencing was by immunoSEQ multiplex PCR. V, J and clone size were drawn from that table, and D and trimming were deduced from the DNA. The data contain some 70,000 clones, roughly 89% of them singletons. The sample was peripheral blood. The origin of this receptor is a man aged 50 to 60 with acute or convalescent COVID-19. The chain carries TRBV6-5 and TRBJ1-3, with D possibly being TRBD1 (5 bases). The CDR3 protein is CASGHRSSGGNTIYF. As DNA, the CDR3 is TGTGCCAGCGGTCACAGGTCCTCCGGGGGAAACACCATATATTTT.